The 19 T cell receptor beta chains in this list originate from one sample, sequenced in a study of response to subunit inactivated influenza vaccine. One entry per CDR3 protein, called by TCRdb with MiXCR from the RT-PCR reads. The sample carries around 170,000 distinct CDR3 sequences, about 10% recorded once. Sequenced material: CD8+ T cells sorted from PBMCs, taken around 2 years after vaccination. The receptors were sampled from a man in his fifties or sixties who received an inactivated influenza vaccine.

CDR3 DNA: TGCAGCGTTGTGGGGATTTCCTACGAGCAGTACTTC. It yields the protein CSVVGISYEQYF. V usage is TRBV29-1 and J usage is TRBJ2-7; unclear D gene. The ends were cut back, 4 bases at V and 1 base at J, with 8 bases in the middle. The CDR3 is 12 amino acids. The germline V gene has CDR1 SQVTM and CDR2 ANQGSEA.

There are many counts of this clonotype. The V gene is TRBV27, the J gene TRBJ2-1; 12 bases match TRBD2. This CDR3 contains 16 residues. CDR1 and CDR2 (germline): MNHEY, SMNVEV (reference sequence). J gave up 5 bases and V 5 bases, and 7 bases lay outside the gene matches. This CDR3 reads CASSLRTSGNDNEQFF. The CDR3, as DNA: TGTGCCAGCAGTCTCCGGACTAGCGGGAATGACAATGAGCAGTTCTTC.

The table lists this clonotype with a few counts. V usage is TRBV6-2 or TRBV6-3 and J usage is TRBJ2-1; the match to TRBD2 covers 8 bases. In germline, CDR1 is MNHEY, CDR2 SVGEGT. Trimming took 0 bases from V and 6 from J; bases not matched to a gene: 1. The CDR3 totals 14 residues. The CDR3 protein is CASSYSGTSNEQFF. CDR3 DNA: TGTGCCAGCAGTTACTCGGGGACTAGCAATGAGCAGTTCTTC.

The chain uses TRBV7-8 and TRBJ2-2; TRBD2 agrees at 8 bases. Germline V lookup: CDR1 SGHVS, CDR2 FQNEAQ. The length of the CDR3 is 16 residues. J was trimmed by 0 bases and V by 1 base; bases with no gene match: 1. CDR3 sequence (DNA): TGTGCCAGCAGCTTAGAACTAGCGGCGAACACCGGGGAGCTGTTTTTT. It specifies CASSLELAANTGELFF.

The sample holds one count of this clonotype. The CDR3 bases are TGTGCCAGCAGCTTAGTTTCGGCTTGGGGTTATGCGGATACGCAGTATTTT. This sequence encodes CASSLVSAWGYADTQYF. The chain recombines TRBV11-2 with TRBJ2-3; unclear D gene. V was cut by 1 base and J by 6 bases, with 20 bases left in between. The CDR3 consists of 17 residues. Germline loops: CDR1 SGHAT, CDR2 FQNNGV.

The chain uses TRBV28 and TRBJ2-7; 10 bases line up with TRBD2. Losses at the gene ends were 2 bases for V and 0 bases for J; bases not matched to a gene: 7. CDR3 length: 17 residues. Germline V CDR1 and CDR2: MDHEN, SYDVKM. The CDR3 loop reads CASSLASGSDISYEQYF. The CDR3 nucleotides are TGTGCCAGCAGTTTAGCTAGCGGGAGTGACATCTCCTACGAGCAGTACTTC.

The chain uses TRBV20-1 and TRBJ2-1; 9 bases fit TRBD1. Per the germline V gene, CDR1 is DFQATT and CDR2 is SNEGSKA (reference sequence). The CDR3 sequence is 15 residues long. The J segment lost 0 bases and the V segment lost 6 bases, leaving 6 bases of the junction unmatched. CDR3 bases: TGCAGTGCCATCGGGACAGGGCGCTCCTACAATGAGCAGTTCTTC. Its protein product is CSAIGTGRSYNEQFF.

The chain uses TRBV12-3 or TRBV12-4 and TRBJ1-2, with a weak D call TRBD1 (5 bases). The CDR3 covers 15 residues. Trimming removed 3 bases from V and 2 bases from J, with 13 bases in between. The CDR3 coding sequence is TGTGCCAGCAGTTTCGGGGGTGGATCCAACTATGGCTACACCTTC. Translation: CASSFGGGSNYGYTF.

This chain links TRBV6-1 with TRBJ1-2; TRBD1 might be the D (5 bases). This CDR3 comprises 16 residues. V was shortened by 5 bases and J by 4 bases, with 20 bases between the two germline ends. Germline CDR1 MNHNS, CDR2 SASEGT. CDR3 protein: CASSKQDTNYGYGYTF. In nucleotides, the CDR3 is TGTGCCAGCAGTAAACAGGACACGAACTATGGCTATGGCTACACCTTC.

The chain links TRBV7-2 to TRBJ2-1; D uncertain. Germline lookup yields CDR1 SGHTA and CDR2 FQGNSA. This CDR3 comprises 13 residues. V lost 1 base and J lost 8, with 9 bases in between. The CDR3 DNA sequence: TGTGCCAGCAGCTTAGATCGGGTCTATGAGCAGTTCTTC. This sequence encodes CASSLDRVYEQFF. The complete variable domain, with remaining parts taken from reference TRBV7-2 and TRBJ2-1, reads GAGVSQSPSNKVTEKGKDVELRCDPISGHTALYWYRQSLGQGLEFLIYFQGNSAPDKSGLPSDRFSAERTGGSVSTLTIQRTQQEDSAVYLCASSLDRVYEQFFGPGTRLTVL.

This clonotype has a handful of counts. This sequence joins TRBV6-4 and TRBJ2-2; TRBD1 aligns across 9 bases. Trimming at V came to 0 bases and at J to 4 bases, leaving 6 bases not matched to a gene. Germline assignment: CDR1 MRHNA and CDR2 SNTAGT. The CDR3 loop spans 17 amino acids. CDR3 DNA: TGTGCCAGCAGTGACTCAGTAGCGGACAGGGGCACCGGGGAGCTGTTTTTT. Translation: CASSDSVADRGTGELFF.

The J gene is TRBJ1-2, the V gene TRBV6-2 or TRBV6-3; possibly TRBD1 for D (6 bases). The CDR3 sequence is 13 residues long. The germline V and J ends were trimmed by 7 bases and 5 bases, with 14 bases remaining between them. CDR1 is MNHEY and CDR2 is SVGEGT in the germline V gene. In DNA form, the CDR3 reads TGTGCCAGCACCCAGGACAGTTTTTATGGCTACACCTTC. It translates to CASTQDSFYGYTF.

V and J are TRBV7-6 and TRBJ2-3; D is uncertain. V was clipped by 1 base and J by 2 bases, with 7 bases between them. The CDR3 has 14 amino acids. The germline gives CDR1 SGHVS, CDR2 FNYEAQ. CDR3 nucleotides: TGTGCCAGCAGCTTAGTACCGAACACAGATACGCAGTATTTT. This encodes CASSLVPNTDTQYF.

This clonotype has only a few counts. CDR3: CASSWGDATNEKLFF. The CDR3 DNA is TGTGCCAGCAGCTGGGGAGACGCAACTAATGAAAAACTGTTTTTT. V is TRBV7-9 and J is TRBJ1-4; D remains unclear. The CDR3 runs to 15 residues. Between the trimmed V and J ends, which lost 4 bases and 0 bases, there was a span of 9 bases. Germline lookup yields CDR1 SEHNR and CDR2 FQNEAQ (reference sequence).

The chain uses TRBV3-1 and TRBJ1-2; possibly TRBD1 for D (5 bases). CDR3 length: 15 residues. Germline lookup yields CDR1 LGHDT and CDR2 YNNKEL (reference sequence). The V end lost 4 bases, the J end lost 2 bases, and 14 bases lay between the germline ends. CDR3 loop: CASSLAGGGNYGYTF. CDR3 nucleotide sequence: TGTGCCAGCAGCCTCGCGGGTGGGGGGAACTATGGCTACACCTTC. Complete variable domain (other parts from reference TRBV3-1 and TRBJ1-2): DTAVSQTPKYLVTQMGNDKSIKCEQNLGHDTMYWYKQDSKKFLKIMFSYNNKELIINETVPNRFSPKSPDKAHLNLHINSLELGDSAVYFCASSLAGGGNYGYTFGSGTRLTVV.

This clonotype was counted between two and nine times. This CDR3 is CASSSGNVYEQYF. The CDR3 nucleotides read TGTGCCAGCTCATCCGGGAACGTCTACGAGCAGTACTTC. The chain has TRBV18 and TRBJ2-7, with a tentative D call TRBD2 (5 bases). The CDR3 sequence is 13 residues long. V lost 5 bases to trimming and J lost 3 bases, with 11 bases between them. In germline, CDR1 is KGHSH, CDR2 LQKENI.

The rearrangement uses TRBV7-2 and TRBJ2-2; the D gene is possibly TRBD2 (5 bases). Trimming removed 4 bases from V and 5 bases from J, with 5 bases in between. There are 12 residues in the CDR3. Per germline, CDR1 SGHTA and CDR2 FQGNSA. CDR3 sequence reads: CASSWRTGELFF. The CDR3 bases are TGTGCCAGCAGCTGGAGGACCGGGGAGCTGTTTTTT.

The V gene is TRBV11-2, the J gene TRBJ2-1; a weak D match, TRBD2 (6 bases). Trimming pared 5 bases from V and 3 bases from J, leaving 17 bases between. Germline lookup yields CDR1 SGHAT and CDR2 FQNNGV. This CDR3 has 16 amino acids. The CDR3 DNA is TGTGCCAGCAGCCACTGGGGGGTGGTTTACTACAATGAGCAGTTCTTC. Its protein is CASSHWGVVYYNEQFF.

The genes are TRBV28 and TRBJ2-7; D remains ambiguous. V was cut by 6 bases and J by 0 bases, with 12 bases left in between. This CDR3 comprises 14 residues. The germline V gene encodes CDR1 MDHEN and CDR2 SYDVKM. The DNA of the CDR3 is TGTGCCAGCAGCCCCTCCGGAAACTCCTACGAGCAGTACTTC. It translates to CASSPSGNSYEQYF. Drawing the rest from reference TRBV28 and TRBJ2-7, the complete variable domain is DVKVTQSSRYLVKRTGEKVFLECVQDMDHENMFWYRQDPGLGLRLIYFSYDVKMKEKGDIPEGYSVSREKKERFSLILESASTNQTSMYLCASSPSGNSYEQYFGPGTRLTVT.